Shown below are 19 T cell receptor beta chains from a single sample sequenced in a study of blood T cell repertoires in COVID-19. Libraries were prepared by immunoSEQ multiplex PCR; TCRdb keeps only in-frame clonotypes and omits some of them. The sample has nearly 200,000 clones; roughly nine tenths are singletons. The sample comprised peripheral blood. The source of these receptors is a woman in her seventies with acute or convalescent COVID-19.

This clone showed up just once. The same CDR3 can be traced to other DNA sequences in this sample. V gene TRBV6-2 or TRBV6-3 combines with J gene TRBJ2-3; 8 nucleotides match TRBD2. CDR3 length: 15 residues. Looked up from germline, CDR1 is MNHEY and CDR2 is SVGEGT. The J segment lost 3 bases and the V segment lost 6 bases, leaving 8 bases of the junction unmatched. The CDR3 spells CASSPSGSRTDTQYF. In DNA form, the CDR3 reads TGTGCCAGCAGCCCCAGCGGGAGTAGGACAGATACGCAGTATTTT.

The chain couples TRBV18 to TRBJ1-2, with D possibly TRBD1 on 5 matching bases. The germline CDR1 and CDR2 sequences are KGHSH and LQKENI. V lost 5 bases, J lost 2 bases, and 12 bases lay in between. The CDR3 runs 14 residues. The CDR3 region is CASSIDRENYGYTF. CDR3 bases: TGTGCCAGCTCAATTGACAGAGAGAACTATGGCTACACCTTC. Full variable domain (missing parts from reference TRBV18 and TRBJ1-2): NAGVMQNPRHLVRRRGQEARLRCSPMKGHSHVYWYRQLPEEGLKFMVYLQKENIIDESGMPKERFSAEFPKEGPSILRIQQVVRGDSAAYFCASSIDRENYGYTFGSGTRLTVV.

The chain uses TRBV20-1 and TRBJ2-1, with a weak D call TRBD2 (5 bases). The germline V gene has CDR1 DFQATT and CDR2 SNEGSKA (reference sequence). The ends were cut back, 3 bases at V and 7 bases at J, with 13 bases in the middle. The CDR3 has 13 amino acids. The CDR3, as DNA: TGCAGTGCTAGTCGGGGTATTGAAAATGAGCAGTTCTTC. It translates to CSASRGIENEQFF.

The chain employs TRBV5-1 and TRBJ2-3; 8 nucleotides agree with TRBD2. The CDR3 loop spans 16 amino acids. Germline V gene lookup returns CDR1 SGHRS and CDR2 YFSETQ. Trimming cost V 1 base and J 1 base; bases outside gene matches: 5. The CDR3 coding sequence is TGCGCCAGCAGCTTGACTAGCGGATCTGGCACAGATACGCAGTATTTT. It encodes CASSLTSGSGTDTQYF.

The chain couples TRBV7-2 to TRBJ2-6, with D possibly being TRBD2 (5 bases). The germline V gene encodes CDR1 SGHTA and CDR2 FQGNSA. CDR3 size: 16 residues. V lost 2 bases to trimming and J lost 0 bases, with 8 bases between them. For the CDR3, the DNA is TGTGCCAGCAGCTTAACTCGGGACTCTGGGGCCAACGTCCTGACTTTC. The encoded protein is CASSLTRDSGANVLTF. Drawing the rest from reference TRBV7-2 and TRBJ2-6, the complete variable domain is GAGVSQSPSNKVTEKGKDVELRCDPISGHTALYWYRQSLGQGLEFLIYFQGNSAPDKSGLPSDRFSAERTGGSVSTLTIQRTQQEDSAVYLCASSLTRDSGANVLTFGAGSRLTVL.

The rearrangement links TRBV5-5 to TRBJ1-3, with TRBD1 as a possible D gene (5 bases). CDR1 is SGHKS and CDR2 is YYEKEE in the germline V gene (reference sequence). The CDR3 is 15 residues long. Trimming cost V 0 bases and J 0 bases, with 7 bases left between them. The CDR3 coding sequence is TGTGCCAGCAGCTTGGCCACAGGCTCTGGAAACACCATATATTTT. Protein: CASSLATGSGNTIYF.

CDR3 amino acids: CASNTRDYEETQYF. The CDR3 DNA follows: TGTGCCAGCAACACCAGGGATTATGAAGAGACCCAGTACTTC. This chain links TRBV5-4 with TRBJ2-5, with TRBD1 as a possible D gene (5 bases). The V end was cut by 6 bases, the J end by 3 bases, with 15 bases between. Germline-derived CDR1 and CDR2 are SGHNT and YYREEE (reference sequence). This CDR3 is built from 14 residues.

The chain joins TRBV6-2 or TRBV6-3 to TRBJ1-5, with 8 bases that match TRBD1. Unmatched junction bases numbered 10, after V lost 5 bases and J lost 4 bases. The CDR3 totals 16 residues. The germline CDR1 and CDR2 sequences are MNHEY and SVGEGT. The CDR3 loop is CASSPAGTGLNQPQHF. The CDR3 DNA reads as TGTGCCAGCAGTCCCGCCGGGACAGGATTAAATCAGCCCCAGCATTTT.

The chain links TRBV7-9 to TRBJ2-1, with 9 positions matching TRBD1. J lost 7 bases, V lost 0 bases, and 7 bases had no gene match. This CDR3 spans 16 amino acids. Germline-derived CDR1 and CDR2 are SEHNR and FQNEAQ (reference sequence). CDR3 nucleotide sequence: TGTGCCAGCAGCTTAGCGTCAGGGACAGGGCGGAATGAGCAGTTCTTC. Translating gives CASSLASGTGRNEQFF. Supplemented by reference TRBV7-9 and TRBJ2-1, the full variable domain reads DTGVSQNPRHKITKRGQNVTFRCDPISEHNRLYWYRQTLGQGPEFLTYFQNEAQLEKSRLLSDRFSAERPKGSFSTLEIQRTEQGDSAMYLCASSLASGTGRNEQFFGPGTRLTVL.

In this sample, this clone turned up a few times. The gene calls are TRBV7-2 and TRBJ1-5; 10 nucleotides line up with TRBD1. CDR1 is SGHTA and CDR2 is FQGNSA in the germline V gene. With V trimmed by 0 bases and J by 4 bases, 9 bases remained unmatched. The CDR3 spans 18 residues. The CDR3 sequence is CASSLALGDRGANQPQHF. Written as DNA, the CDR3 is TGTGCCAGCAGCTTAGCGTTAGGGGACAGGGGCGCAAATCAGCCCCAGCATTTT. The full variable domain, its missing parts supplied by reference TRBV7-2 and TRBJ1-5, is GAGVSQSPSNKVTEKGKDVELRCDPISGHTALYWYRQSLGQGLEFLIYFQGNSAPDKSGLPSDRFSAERTGGSVSTLTIQRTQQEDSAVYLCASSLALGDRGANQPQHFGDGTRLSIL.

For the CDR3, the DNA is TGTGCCAGCAGCCCAACAGGTTACCAAGAGACCCAGTACTTC. Translation gives CASSPTGYQETQYF. The chain carries TRBV2 and TRBJ2-5, with a weak D call TRBD1 (5 bases). Trimming took 6 bases from V and 0 from J, leaving 11 bases between them. This CDR3 contains 14 residues. Germline V gene lookup returns CDR1 SNHLY and CDR2 FYNNEI.

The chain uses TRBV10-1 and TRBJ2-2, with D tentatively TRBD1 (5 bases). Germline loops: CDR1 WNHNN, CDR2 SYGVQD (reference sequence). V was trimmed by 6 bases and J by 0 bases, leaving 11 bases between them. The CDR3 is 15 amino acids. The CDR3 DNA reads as TGCGCCAGCAGAATCAGGGCGACGAACACCGGGGAGCTGTTTTTT. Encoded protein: CASRIRATNTGELFF.

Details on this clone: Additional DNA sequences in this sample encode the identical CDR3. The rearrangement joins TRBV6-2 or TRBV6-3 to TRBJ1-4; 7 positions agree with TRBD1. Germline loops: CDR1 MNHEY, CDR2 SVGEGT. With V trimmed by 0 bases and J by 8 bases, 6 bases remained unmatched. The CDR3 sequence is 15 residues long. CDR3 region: CASSYSSRGQEKLFF. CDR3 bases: TGTGCCAGCAGTTACTCGAGCAGGGGACAGGAAAAACTGTTTTTT.

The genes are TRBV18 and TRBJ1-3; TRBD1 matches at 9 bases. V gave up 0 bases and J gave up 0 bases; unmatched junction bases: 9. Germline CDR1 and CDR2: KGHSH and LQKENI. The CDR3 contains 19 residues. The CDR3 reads CASSPPKSTDRGSGNTIYF. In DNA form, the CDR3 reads TGTGCCAGCTCACCACCTAAGTCTACGGACAGGGGCTCTGGAAACACCATATATTTT.

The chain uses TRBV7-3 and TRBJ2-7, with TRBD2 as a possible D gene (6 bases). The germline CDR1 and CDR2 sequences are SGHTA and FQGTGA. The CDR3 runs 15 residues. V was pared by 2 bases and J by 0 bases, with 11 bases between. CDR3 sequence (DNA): TGTGCCAGCAGCTTAGGAGCGGGTCCCTCCTACGAGCAGTACTTC. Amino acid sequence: CASSLGAGPSYEQYF.

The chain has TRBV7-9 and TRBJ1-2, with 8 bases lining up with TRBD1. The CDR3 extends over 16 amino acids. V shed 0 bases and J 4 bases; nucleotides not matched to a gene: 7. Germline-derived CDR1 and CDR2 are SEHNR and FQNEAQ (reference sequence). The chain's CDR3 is CASSLAPGQAVYGYTF. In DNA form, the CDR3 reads TGTGCCAGCAGCTTAGCCCCGGGACAGGCTGTCTATGGCTACACCTTC.

For the CDR3, the DNA is TGTGCCAGCAGTTTGGTTATTGGAGCAGGGGGAGGAAGGAGCAATGAGCAGTTCTTC. Translated, it gives CASSLVIGAGGGRSNEQFF. The rearrangement joins TRBV28 to TRBJ2-1, with D possibly TRBD1 on 7 matching bases. V was pared by 3 bases and J by 6 bases, with 27 bases between. Germline V CDR1 and CDR2: MDHEN, SYDVKM. This CDR3 comprises 19 residues. Filled out from reference TRBV28 and TRBJ2-1, the complete variable domain reads DVKVTQSSRYLVKRTGEKVFLECVQDMDHENMFWYRQDPGLGLRLIYFSYDVKMKEKGDIPEGYSVSREKKERFSLILESASTNQTSMYLCASSLVIGAGGGRSNEQFFGPGTRLTVL.

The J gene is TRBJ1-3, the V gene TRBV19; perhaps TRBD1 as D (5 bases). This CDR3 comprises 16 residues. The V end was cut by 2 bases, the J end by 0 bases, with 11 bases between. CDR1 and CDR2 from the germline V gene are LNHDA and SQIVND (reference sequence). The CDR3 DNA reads TGTGCCAGTAGTATAAACAGGCCAGACTCTGGAAACACCATATATTTT. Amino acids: CASSINRPDSGNTIYF.

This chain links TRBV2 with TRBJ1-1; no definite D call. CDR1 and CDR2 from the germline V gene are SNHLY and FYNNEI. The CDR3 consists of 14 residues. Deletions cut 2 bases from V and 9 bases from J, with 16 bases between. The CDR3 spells CASSENGKLEKAFF. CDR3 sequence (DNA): TGTGCCAGCAGTGAAAACGGTAAGCTGGAGAAAGCTTTCTTT.